One sample yielded the 10 T cell receptor beta chains listed below, sequenced in a study of CD8+ T cells in alopecia areata. RNA extraction was followed by reverse transcription into cDNA, which acted as the sequencing template. TCRdb keeps only in-frame clones here, not all; method: immunoSEQ multiplex PCR. The sample consists of about 140,000 clones, approximately 60% of them appearing once. The sequenced sample consisted of CD4+ T cells sorted from blood. The source is a human donor in good health.

The chain carries TRBV6-6 and TRBJ2-5; 9 nucleotides match TRBD2. CDR1 and CDR2 from the germline V gene are MNHNY and SVGAGI (reference sequence). The V segment lost 4 bases and the J segment 5 bases; nucleotides outside the gene matches: 8. The CDR3 has 15 residues. The CDR3 here is CASSWASGIGETQYF. The CDR3 DNA reads as TGTGCCAGCAGTTGGGCTAGCGGGATCGGGGAGACCCAGTACTTC.

The chain couples TRBV5-1 to TRBJ2-2; D uncertain. CDR1 and CDR2 (germline): SGHRS, YFSETQ. CDR3 size: 13 residues. The V end was cut by 2 bases, the J end by 6 bases, with 8 bases between. The CDR3 DNA sequence: TGCGCCAGCAGCTTTCGGCGCCCCGGGGAGCTGTTTTTT. Residues: CASSFRRPGELFF.

CDR3 sequence reads: CSIRQGDYGYTF. The CDR3 DNA reads as TGCAGCATACGACAGGGCGACTATGGCTACACCTTC. The rearrangement joins TRBV29-1 to TRBJ1-2, with 7 bases lining up with TRBD1. The V and J ends lost 8 bases and 3 bases, in that order; junction bases with no gene match: 6. This CDR3 is 12 amino acids long. CDR1 SQVTM and CDR2 ANQGSEA come from the germline V gene. Supplemented by reference TRBV29-1 and TRBJ1-2, the full variable domain reads SAVISQKPSRDICQRGTSLTIQCQVDSQVTMMFWYRQQPGQSLTLIATANQGSEATYESGFVIDKFPISRPNLTFSTLTVSNMSPEDSSIYLCSIRQGDYGYTFGSGTRLTVV.

This chain links TRBV29-1 with TRBJ2-5; 7 positions match TRBD1. The CDR3 runs 12 residues. Germline lookup yields CDR1 SQVTM and CDR2 ANQGSEA. V was pared by 7 bases and J by 4 bases, with 6 bases of the junction left unmatched. CDR3 sequence reads: CSGLGQAETQYF. For the CDR3, the DNA is TGCAGCGGCCTTGGACAGGCAGAGACCCAGTACTTC.

J is TRBJ2-7 and V is TRBV2; the match to TRBD1 covers 10 bases. The CDR3 extends over 15 amino acids. V was pared by 6 bases and J by 7 bases, with 12 bases of the junction left unmatched. Germline loops: CDR1 SNHLY, CDR2 FYNNEI. The CDR3, as DNA: TGTGCCAGCAGAAAACCCCCGGGACAGGGGCTGGAGCAGTACTTC. This codes for CASRKPPGQGLEQYF.

The gene calls are TRBV25-1 and TRBJ1-3; unclear D gene. This CDR3 has 13 residues. In germline, CDR1 is MGHDK, CDR2 SYGVNS. Trimming took 6 bases from V and 4 from J, leaving 10 bases between them. The CDR3 bases are TGTGCCAGCAGCCTGATTGGGGGAAACACCATATATTTT. Amino acids: CASSLIGGNTIYF.

This chain links TRBV7-9 with TRBJ1-2, with TRBD1 as a possible D gene (6 bases). This CDR3 region has 14 residues. CDR1 and CDR2 (germline): SEHNR, FQNEAQ (reference sequence). V was clipped by 3 bases and J by 8 bases, with 16 bases between them. The CDR3: CASSFHLGGLGYTF. CDR3 nucleotide sequence: TGTGCCAGCAGCTTCCACCTGGGGGGGCTCGGCTACACCTTC.

This chain uses TRBV11-1 with TRBJ2-5; a weak D match, TRBD2 (5 bases). Germline CDR1 reads SGHAT; CDR2 reads FQDESV (reference sequence). V was shortened by 3 bases and J by 3 bases, with 20 bases between the two germline ends. The CDR3 length is 17 residues. The CDR3 sequence is CASSLDWRRPVEETQYF. Written as DNA, the CDR3 is TGTGCCAGCAGCTTGGATTGGAGGCGGCCGGTAGAAGAGACCCAGTACTTC.

This chain uses TRBV2 with TRBJ1-4; D unclear. Germline V gives CDR1 SNHLY, CDR2 FYNNEI. This CDR3 has 16 amino acids. The V and J ends lost 2 bases and 8 bases respectively, with 18 bases between them. CDR3 sequence (DNA): TGTGCCAGCAGTGAATCTCAAGTGACTCCTGGAGAAAAACTGTTTTTT. It encodes CASSESQVTPGEKLFF.

The J gene is TRBJ2-5, the V gene TRBV5-1; no clear D gene. The V gene's germline CDR1 is SGHRS and CDR2 YFSETQ. The germline V and J ends were trimmed by 4 bases and 2 bases, with 15 bases remaining between them. This CDR3 contains 15 residues. As DNA, the CDR3 is TGCGCCAGCAGCCCGGACCCCGGGCGACAAGAGACCCAGTACTTC. Protein product: CASSPDPGRQETQYF.